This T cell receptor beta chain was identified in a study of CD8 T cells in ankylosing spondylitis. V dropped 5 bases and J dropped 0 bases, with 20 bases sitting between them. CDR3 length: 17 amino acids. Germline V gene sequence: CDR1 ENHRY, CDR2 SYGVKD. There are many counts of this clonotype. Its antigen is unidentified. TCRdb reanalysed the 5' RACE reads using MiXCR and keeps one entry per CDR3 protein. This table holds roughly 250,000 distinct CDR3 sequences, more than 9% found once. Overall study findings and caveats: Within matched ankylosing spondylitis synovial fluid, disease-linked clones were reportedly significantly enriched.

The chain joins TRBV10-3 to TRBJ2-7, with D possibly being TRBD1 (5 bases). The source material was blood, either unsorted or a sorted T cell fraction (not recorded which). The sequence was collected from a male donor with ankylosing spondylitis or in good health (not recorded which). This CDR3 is CAISPLASQGSSYEQYF. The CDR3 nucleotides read TGTGCCATCAGTCCCCTGGCGTCGCAGGGCAGCTCCTACGAGCAGTACTTC.